A selection of T cell receptor beta chains follows, all from one sample in a study of T cell repertoires in cytomegalovirus infection. From the reads, TCRdb called clonotypes with MiXCR, one entry per CDR3 protein. The table records about 500,000 distinct CDR3 sequences, around a third of them present only once. These receptors have no identified antigens. The sequencing here drew on cultured PBMCs, taken from culture after CMV antigen stimulation. These receptors all come from a human donor in good health (CMV status not recorded). Some clones in this sample may be carry-over from other donors' samples. The CDR3 runs from the conserved cysteine through the conserved F or W. A D gene is named only where the DNA matches it firmly. Only some rows state a clone size, as once, few, many or a class for expanded clones.

v_gene	abundance	d_gene	j_gene	CDR3aa	CDR3nt
TRBV29-1	NA	NA	TRBJ2-7	CSVEIWRDLSYEQYF	TGCAGCGTTGAGATTTGGCGGGACCTCTCCTACGAGCAGTACTTC
TRBV5-8	NA	NA	TRBJ2-7	CASNLLVGPLSEQYF	TGTGCCAGCAACCTACTAGTTGGCCCTCTTTCCGAGCAGTACTTC
TRBV7-9	NA	TRBD2	TRBJ2-2	CASSPRTSGSTGELFF	TGTGCCAGCAGCCCCCGGACTAGCGGATCCACCGGGGAGCTGTTTTTT
TRBV18	NA	NA	TRBJ1-5	CASSPTGKGDNQPQHF	TGTGCCAGCTCACCAACAGGGAAGGGGGACAATCAGCCCCAGCATTTT
TRBV5-5	NA	NA	TRBJ2-2	CASSWGGGVNTGELFF	TGTGCCAGCAGCTGGGGTGGCGGGGTAAACACCGGGGAGCTGTTTTTT
TRBV7-6	NA	TRBD2	TRBJ2-3	CASSPGLAGPDTQYF	TGTGCCAGCAGCCCGGGACTAGCGGGCCCCGATACGCAGTATTTT
TRBV7-6	NA	NA	TRBJ1-4	CASSYRDEKLFF	TGTGCCAGCAGTTACCGGGATGAAAAACTGTTTTTT
TRBV6-1	NA	NA	TRBJ1-5	CASTLSLQNQPQHF	TGTGCCAGCACCCTATCCCTACAGAATCAGCCCCAGCATTTT
TRBV7-2	many	NA	TRBJ2-7	CASSTSYEQYF	TGTGCCAGCAGCACCTCCTACGAGCAGTACTTC
TRBV12-3/TRBV12-4	many	NA	TRBJ1-4	CASSPDPEKLFF	TGTGCCAGCAGTCCGGACCCTGAAAAACTGTTTTTT
TRBV11-1	few	NA	TRBJ2-1	CASSFEGNEQFF	TGTGCCAGCAGCTTTGAAGGGAATGAGCAGTTCTTC